The clone carrying this T cell receptor beta chain was seen only once. The antigen is unknown. The sample is drawn from a study of cytomegalovirus exposure and HLA in healthy donors. Among the 120 or so subjects of the validation cohort, separate from the roughly 700-subject first cohort, were the donors. Whole-study results and caveats: CMV antigen specificity of a few CMV-associated chains was confirmed in vitro. The dataset shows that most TCR sequences were rare, while some public TCRs occurred in many donors. Some TCR beta chains (around 180 of them) were listed as cytomegalovirus-associated.

The germline V gene has CDR1 SQVTM and CDR2 ANQGSEA. The CDR3 sequence is 17 residues long. Trimming cost V 6 bases and J 4 bases; bases outside gene matches: 17. The method was immunoSEQ multiplex PCR; TCRdb's version includes in-frame clones alone and lacks a portion of them. The sample records some 330,000 clones, 75% to 90% being singletons. This TCR derives from a woman aged 18-29 years in good health and CMV-seronegative. The specimen was PBMCs. The rearrangement uses TRBV29-1 and TRBJ2-1; 8 bases match TRBD2. DNA of the CDR3: TGCAGCGTGGGTGGGACTAGGTTACAAGCGGCGTACAATGAGCAGTTCTTC. It encodes CSVGGTRLQAAYNEQFF.